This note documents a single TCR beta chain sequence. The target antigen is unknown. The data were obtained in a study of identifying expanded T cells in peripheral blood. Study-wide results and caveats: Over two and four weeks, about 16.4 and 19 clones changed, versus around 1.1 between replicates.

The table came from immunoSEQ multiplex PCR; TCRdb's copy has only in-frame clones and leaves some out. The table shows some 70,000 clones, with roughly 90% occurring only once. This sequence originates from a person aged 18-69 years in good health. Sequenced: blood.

CDR3 residues: CASSYITEAFF. The CDR3 region has the DNA TGTGCCAGCAGCTACATCACTGAAGCTTTCTTT. The V and J genes are TRBV11-2 and TRBJ1-1; unclear D gene. V was shortened by 4 bases and J by 4 bases, with 4 bases between the two germline ends. CDR1 and CDR2 from the germline V gene are SGHAT and FQNNGV. The CDR3 is made up of 11 amino acids.